A selection of T cell receptor beta chains follows, all from one sample in a study of cytomegalovirus exposure and HLA in healthy donors. Method: immunoSEQ multiplex PCR; TCRdb's copy keeps in-frame clones and lacks some. Its table lists about 53,000 clones. The sequenced material came from PBMCs. The receptor set was obtained from a young woman in good health and CMV-seronegative. Each CDR3 is given with its conserved first and last residue. The D gene is left open where the match is weak.

d_gene | j_gene | v_gene | CDR3nt | CDR3aa
TRBD2 | TRBJ2-7 | TRBV7-8 | TGTGCCAGCAGCTTAGCCCAGACTAGCAATCCCTACGAGCAGTACTTC | CASSLAQTSNPYEQYF
TRBD1 | TRBJ2-7 | TRBV29-1 | TGCAGCGTTGGGGGACAGCGCGCCTACGAGCAGTACTTC | CSVGGQRAYEQYF
- | TRBJ2-5 | TRBV2 | TGTGCCAGCACGGCGGGGCTCCGGGAGACCCAGTACTTC | CASTAGLRETQYF
TRBD2 | TRBJ2-1 | TRBV5-4 | TGTGCCAGCGCACCGGGGGGGGACGACAATGAGCAGTTCTTC | CASAPGGDDNEQFF
- | TRBJ2-7 | TRBV5-4 | TGTGCCAGCAGCGGGGACTTGGGGAATTCCTACGAGCAGTACTTC | CASSGDLGNSYEQYF
TRBD2 | TRBJ2-7 | TRBV6-6 | TGTGCCAGCAGTTTAACTAGCGGGATCTACGAGCAGTACTTC | CASSLTSGIYEQYF
TRBD1 | TRBJ1-6 | TRBV27 | TGTGCCAGCAGTTGGCAGGGGGCCACCTATAATTCACCCCTCCACTTT | CASSWQGATYNSPLHF
- | TRBJ2-5 | TRBV4-1 | TGCGCCAGCAGCCAATATAGTATGCACCGCCCAAATGAAAGGACCCAGTACTTC | CASSQYSMHRPNERTQYF
- | TRBJ1-4 | TRBV7-9 | TGTGCCAGCAGCCCGAACGGGGGGAAGGGGTTTAATGAAAAACTGTTTTTT | CASSPNGGKGFNEKLFF
TRBD2 | TRBJ2-1 | TRBV6-1 | TGTGCCAGCAGTAAACTAGCGGGAGCTCACAATGAGCAGTTCTTC | CASSKLAGAHNEQFF
TRBD1 | TRBJ2-7 | TRBV5-6 | TGTGCCAGCAGTTCAGGGGGCGACGACGAGCAGTACTTC | CASSSGGDDEQYF
- | TRBJ1-1 | TRBV5-4 | TGTGCCAGCAGCCTTGGCGGGGGAGAGAGGATTGAAGCTTTCTTT | CASSLGGGERIEAFF
- | TRBJ2-5 | TRBV11-3 | TGTGCCAGCAGCTTAGATTGGGGGCCGGAGACCCAGTACTTC | CASSLDWGPETQYF
- | TRBJ2-7 | TRBV25-1 | TGTGCCAGCATTGGAGTCTTATCCTACGAGCAGTACTTC | CASIGVLSYEQYF
TRBD1 | TRBJ2-2 | TRBV30 | TGTGCCTGGATCCCACGGCAGGGGGCGCTGGAATTGCCCGGGGAGCTGTTTTTT | CAWIPRQGALELPGELFF
- | TRBJ1-1 | TRBV2 | TGTGCCAGCAGTGGGGGCTCGCGGTTGGCTTTCTTT | CASSGGSRLAFF
- | TRBJ2-7 | TRBV2 | TGTGCCAGCAGTGATCTGGAGGTCCCCTACGAGCAGTACTTC | CASSDLEVPYEQYF
TRBD1 | TRBJ1-2 | TRBV5-1 | TGCGCCAGCAGCTCGACGCCAGGGACAGGGGGCGCGTGGGCATATGGCTACACCTTC | CASSSTPGTGGAWAYGYTF
TRBD2 | TRBJ2-5 | TRBV5-1 | TGCGCCAGCAGCCGGGGTGTGCGGGGGGAAGAGACCCAGTACTTC | CASSRGVRGEETQYF
TRBD1 | TRBJ2-2 | TRBV13 | TGTGCCAGCAGCTTAGTCGGCAGGGGGCTAGGGGAGCTGTTTTTT | CASSLVGRGLGELFF
TRBD1 | TRBJ1-2 | TRBV10-3 | TGTGCCATCAGTGGGGAGACAGGGTATGGCTACACCTTC | CAISGETGYGYTF
- | TRBJ1-2 | TRBV19 | TGTGCCAGTAGTCCCCGGGACAAGTTAAATGGCTACACCTTC | CASSPRDKLNGYTF
- | TRBJ1-6 | TRBV7-9 | TGTGCCAGCAGCAAACGAACGAGGGTGTATAATTCACCCCTCCACTTT | CASSKRTRVYNSPLHF
TRBD1 | TRBJ1-5 | TRBV6-6 | TGTGCCAGCAGGCCTACAGGGGGGGGGAGCAATCAGCCCCAGCATTTT | CASRPTGGGSNQPQHF
- | TRBJ1-5 | TRBV5-1 | TGCGCCAGCAGCTTGGGTCCGAATCAGCCCCAGCATTTT | CASSLGPNQPQHF
- | TRBJ1-2 | TRBV6-5 | TGTGCCAGCAGTTACTCGAGGGGCAGGGGTTGGGGCTACACCTTC | CASSYSRGRGWGYTF
- | TRBJ1-1 | TRBV5-1 | TGCGCCAGCAGACTCTCGGGGAACACTGAAGCTTTCTTT | CASRLSGNTEAFF
- | TRBJ1-1 | TRBV2 | TGTGCCAGCTTCAGGGTGAACACTGAAGCTTTCTTT | CASFRVNTEAFF
TRBD1 | TRBJ2-6 | TRBV5-4 | TGTGCCAGCAGCTTGGGGACAGGGGGTTACTCCCACTCTGGGGCCAACGTCCTGACTTTC | CASSLGTGGYSHSGANVLTF
- | TRBJ1-1 | TRBV6-5 | TGTGCCAGCAGGCGGGCAAACACTGAAGCTTTCTTT | CASRRANTEAFF
TRBD2 | TRBJ2-1 | TRBV4-2 | TGTGCCAGCAGCCAAGTTAGCGCGGGAGAGGAATGGTATGAGCAGTTCTTC | CASSQVSAGEEWYEQFF
- | TRBJ1-6 | TRBV15 | TGTGCCACCAGCAGAGATTTGCTGGCGGGGGCCGTCCTCCACTTT | CATSRDLLAGAVLHF
- | TRBJ2-7 | TRBV27 | TGTGCCAGCAGTTTCCTCACCGGGTCCACCTACGAGCAGTACTTC | CASSFLTGSTYEQYF
- | TRBJ2-5 | TRBV18 | TGTGCCAGCTCACCGAGGGCCGGGGAGACCCAGTACTTC | CASSPRAGETQYF
- | TRBJ2-5 | TRBV5-1 | TGCGCCAGCAGCTTGGCCACGGGTTCGCTTGATGGGACCCAGTACTTC | CASSLATGSLDGTQYF
TRBD1 | TRBJ1-6 | TRBV10-3 | TGTGCCATCAGCGGACAGGGCACCTCCTATAATTCACCCCTCCACTTT | CAISGQGTSYNSPLHF
- | TRBJ1-2 | TRBV11-2 | TGTGCCAGCAGCTTGAGGGAAAACTATGGCTACACCTTC | CASSLRENYGYTF
- | TRBJ1-5 | TRBV2 | TGTGCCAGCAGTGCCCCCTTGGGGCGGGGGGCGCGCGGCAATCAGCCCCAGCATTTT | CASSAPLGRGARGNQPQHF
TRBD1 | TRBJ1-6 | TRBV7-9 | TGTGCCAGCACCCCACTTCAGGGGGCCGAGGCACCCCTCCACTTT | CASTPLQGAEAPLHF
- | TRBJ2-1 | TRBV2 | TGTGCCAGCAGTCCAGAGACAGGCCTCGTTGGCAATGAGCAGTTCTTC | CASSPETGLVGNEQFF
- | TRBJ1-3 | TRBV5-5 | TGTGCCAGCAGCCCGGGAACTGGAAACACCATATATTTT | CASSPGTGNTIYF
- | TRBJ2-5 | TRBV6-5 | TGTGCCAGCAGCAAGGGGTTGGAGACCCAGTACTTC | CASSKGLETQYF
TRBD1 | TRBJ2-3 | TRBV29-1 | TGCAGCGTCCACAGGGGACAGGGACTCACAGATACGCAGTATTTT | CSVHRGQGLTDTQYF
TRBD1 | TRBJ1-2 | TRBV28 | TGTGCCAGCAGTTTTCCCCCGACAGGGGAGACTGGCTACACCTTC | CASSFPPTGETGYTF
TRBD1 | TRBJ1-1 | TRBV28 | TGTGCCAGCAGTCTCCCCGGACAGGGAAGGGGTGAAGCTTTCTTT | CASSLPGQGRGEAFF
TRBD2 | TRBJ2-7 | TRBV29-1 | TGCAGCGTCCAGCGGGGGAGCTCCTACGAGCAGTACTTC | CSVQRGSSYEQYF
- | TRBJ1-2 | TRBV5-8 | TGTGCCAGCAGCGTTCCGAGGGAAAGGGATGGCTACACCTTC | CASSVPRERDGYTF
- | TRBJ2-7 | TRBV2 | TGTGCCAGCATCCGCGGGGTCCCAATTTCCGGGCAGTACTTC | CASIRGVPISGQYF
TRBD2 | TRBJ2-5 | TRBV10-3 | TGTGCCATCAAAGCGGGGGCCCCCCAACAAGAGACCCAGTACTTC | CAIKAGAPQQETQYF
TRBD1 | TRBJ1-2 | TRBV5-1 | TGCGCCAGCAGCTTGGTGGGACAGGGGGCAGAGGTTGGCTACACCTTC | CASSLVGQGAEVGYTF
- | TRBJ2-7 | TRBV7-9 | TGTGCCAGCAGCCTCTCTAGTTACGAGCAGTACTTC | CASSLSSYEQYF
- | TRBJ1-4 | TRBV5-1 | TGCGCCAGCAGCTTGGTCCCGGAGGACGAAAAACTGTTTTTT | CASSLVPEDEKLFF
- | TRBJ1-1 | TRBV29-1 | TGCAGCGCCCGTGGACAGCCAAACACTGAAGCTTTCTTT | CSARGQPNTEAFF
- | TRBJ1-1 | TRBV5-1 | TGCGCCAGCAGCTTTCTCGGAGTCACTGAAGCTTTCTTT | CASSFLGVTEAFF
TRBD1 | TRBJ1-1 | TRBV5-1 | TGCGCCAGCAGCCAAGGAGGGGGCTACACTGAAGCTTTCTTT | CASSQGGGYTEAFF
TRBD1 | TRBJ1-5 | TRBV12-5 | TGTGCTAGTGGCCAGGGACAGGGGAATCAGCCCCAGCATTTT | CASGQGQGNQPQHF
TRBD2 | TRBJ2-1 | TRBV7-9 | TGTGCCAGCAGCTTGGCGGGGGTTGCGCAGCAGTTCTTC | CASSLAGVAQQFF
TRBD1 | TRBJ2-5 | TRBV6-6 | TGTGCCAGCAGTTACGGGACAGGGGGCGGGGAGACCCAGTACTTC | CASSYGTGGGETQYF
- | TRBJ2-5 | TRBV5-1 | TGCGCCAGCAGCTTTTTTACCGGGAGAGAGACCCAGTACTTC | CASSFFTGRETQYF
- | TRBJ2-6 | TRBV4-2 | TGTGCCAGCAGCCAAGACAACTCTGGGGCCAACGTCCTGACTTTC | CASSQDNSGANVLTF